Listed below are T cell receptor beta chains from one sample, sequenced in a study of vaccination and CD4 T cells after COVID-19. TCRdb analysed the PCR reads with MiXCR anew, one entry per CDR3 protein. The sample contains around 15,000 distinct CDR3 sequences, roughly four fifths of which appear only once. What these receptors recognize is not known. The sample in question was CD4+ T cells from blood, cultured in vitro, obtained after SARS-CoV-2 vaccination. Receptors were obtained from a human donor who received a COVID-19 vaccine. Each CDR3 is given with its conserved first and last residue. D genes are given only for firm matches. Clone size is given for some rows only: seen once, a few or many times, or a class if the clone is expanded.

D | size | J | V | CDR3 | DNA
TRBD1 | NA | TRBJ2-3 | TRBV24-1 | CATSDHPRQGVTDTQYF | TGTGCCACCAGTGACCACCCTAGACAGGGGGTAACAGATACGCAGTATTTT
NA | NA | TRBJ1-2 | TRBV2 | CASRSPRRYYGYTF | TGTGCCAGCAGGTCCCCCCGACGTTACTATGGCTACACCTTC
NA | NA | TRBJ2-5 | TRBV10-1 | CASSGGNQETQYF | TGCGCCAGCAGCGGGGGAAACCAAGAGACCCAGTACTTC
NA | NA | TRBJ1-6 | TRBV19 | CASSRTTGRSYNSPLHF | TGTGCCAGTAGTAGAACTACAGGGAGGTCCTATAATTCACCCCTCCACTTT
NA | once | TRBJ2-3 | TRBV19 | CASSIARRDTQYF | TGTGCCAGTAGTATAGCTAGACGAGATACGCAGTATTTT
NA | NA | TRBJ2-6 | TRBV7-2 | CASSFESSGANVLTF | TGTGCCAGCAGCTTCGAGAGCTCTGGGGCCAACGTCCTGACTTTC
TRBD1 | NA | TRBJ1-2 | TRBV6-5 | CASSLTQGAFDYGYTF | TGTGCCAGCAGTTTAACCCAGGGGGCGTTTGACTATGGCTACACCTTC
TRBD1 | NA | TRBJ2-2 | TRBV6-5 | CASSYSQGAQGGELFF | TGTGCCAGCAGTTACTCCCAGGGGGCGCAAGGCGGGGAGCTGTTTTTT
TRBD2 | NA | TRBJ2-3 | TRBV7-6 | CASREGGLAGGRGDTQYF | TGTGCCAGCAGGGAAGGTGGTCTAGCGGGGGGGCGTGGAGATACGCAGTATTTT
NA | NA | TRBJ2-3 | TRBV10-3 | CTSGAYTDTQYF | TGTACATCAGGGGCCTACACAGATACGCAGTATTTT
TRBD2 | NA | TRBJ2-7 | TRBV15 | CATSLDRGGENEQYF | TGTGCCACCAGCTTGGATCGGGGGGGAGAAAACGAGCAGTACTTC
TRBD1 | NA | TRBJ1-1 | TRBV20-1 | CSARQGAEDTEAFF | TGCAGTGCTAGACAGGGGGCCGAGGACACTGAAGCTTTCTTT
NA | NA | TRBJ2-4 | TRBV19 | CASSTPGGGIQYF | TGTGCCAGTAGTACCCCCGGCGGTGGCATTCAGTACTTC
NA | NA | TRBJ2-3 | TRBV7-8 | CASSLVQGGATDTQYF | TGTGCCAGCAGCTTAGTCCAGGGGGGGGCCACAGATACGCAGTATTTT
TRBD2 | NA | TRBJ2-3 | TRBV5-1 | CASSPGTSGGSDTQYF | TGCGCCAGCAGCCCAGGGACTAGCGGGGGGTCAGATACGCAGTATTTT
TRBD1 | NA | TRBJ1-2 | TRBV6-5 | CASSYSRRGRDGYTF | TGTGCCAGCAGTTACAGTCGAAGGGGGCGCGATGGCTACACCTTC
NA | NA | TRBJ2-5 | TRBV19 | CASSNTPQETQYF | TGTGCCAGTAGTAACACACCCCAAGAGACCCAGTACTTC
TRBD1 | NA | TRBJ1-2 | TRBV28 | CASSRPRQGGGYTF | TGTGCCAGCAGTCGCCCCAGACAGGGCGGTGGCTACACCTTC
TRBD2 | NA | TRBJ2-4 | TRBV7-2 | CASSLFRTSGGADKNIQYF | TGTGCCAGCAGCTTATTCCGGACTAGCGGGGGGGCGGACAAAAACATTCAGTACTTC
TRBD1 | NA | TRBJ1-2 | TRBV7-2 | CASSFDRAYGYTF | TGTGCCAGCAGCTTTGACAGGGCCTATGGCTACACCTTC
TRBD1 | NA | TRBJ2-5 | TRBV20-1 | CSARTGAQQETQYF | TGCAGTGCTCGGACAGGGGCCCAACAAGAGACCCAGTACTTC
TRBD1 | NA | TRBJ1-2 | TRBV15 | CATSRAMGQGNYGYTF | TGTGCCACCAGCAGAGCAATGGGACAGGGAAACTATGGCTACACCTTC
NA | NA | TRBJ2-1 | TRBV12-3/TRBV12-4 | CASSLSRGGNEQFF | TGTGCCAGCAGTTTGAGTAGAGGGGGCAATGAGCAGTTCTTC
TRBD2 | once | TRBJ2-1 | TRBV10-3 | CAISESTSGPVLF | TGTGCCATCAGTGAGTCAACTAGCGGGCCCGTTCTCTTC
TRBD2 | few | TRBJ2-3 | TRBV5-4 | CASSPNSGLRTDTQYF | TGTGCCAGCAGCCCCAATAGCGGGTTACGCACAGATACGCAGTATTTT
NA | NA | TRBJ2-2 | TRBV30 | CAWRGATGELFF | TGTGCCTGGAGGGGAGCCACCGGGGAGCTGTTTTTT